Reported below is one TCR beta chain. The antigen this receptor binds is unknown. Base qualities were left out, and no much larger clone turns up one base away. These data originate in a study of control samples from healthy donors and cancer patients (TCRdb year 2020). V loses 0 bases of germline sequence and J loses 1 base, and the interval between the two ends is 7 bases. The CDR3 measures 14 amino acids from cysteine to phenylalanine. The sequence is cut down to CDR3 DNA, 42 bases in frame from base 1. CDR1 and CDR2 were assigned from the germline V gene as SQVTM and ANQGSEA. Library construction relied on the immunoSEQ multiplex PCR assay. This is the immuneACCESS table as TCRdb keeps it, with only in-frame sequences that have V and J called. A part of the clones is gone; compared with another copy, unresolved V genes explain less than half, and the rest is unexplained. In this sample the table shows 260,000 or so clones, roughly four fifths of which occur a single time. The top ten clonotypes cover 13% of the sample.

The TCR originated in a woman in her sixties with lung cancer. Sequencing input: PBMCs. In this chain, TRBV29-1 is recombined with TRBJ2-4; no D gene is confidently identified. CDR3 reads: CSVEDFGAKNIQYF. The base sequence is TGCAGCGTTGAAGATTTCGGGGCCAAAAACATTCAGTACTTC. Reference TRBV29-1 and TRBJ2-4 genes cover what lies past the CDR3, so the full variable domain is SAVISQKPSRDICQRGTSLTIQCQVDSQVTMMFWYRQQPGQSLTLIATANQGSEATYESGFVIDKFPISRPNLTFSTLTVSNMSPEDSSIYLCSVEDFGAKNIQYFGAGTRLSVL.